Each of the 7 T cell receptor beta chains below was sequenced from the same sample in a study of human T cells and chemical hapten exposure. TCRdb reanalysed the RACE reads using MiXCR and keeps one entry per CDR3 protein. The sample holds 74,000 or so distinct CDR3 sequences, 12% seen once. Time point defined: patch test 1, 2 weeks after DPC sensitization. Stated treatment: therapeutic diphenylcyclopropenone sensitization with weekly scalp DPC. Sequences were derived from whole blood, sampled in connection with sensitization to the hapten diphenylcyclopropenone (DPC). These receptor sequences come from a woman aged 55-69 years with alopecia areata. Some clones in this sample may be carry-over from other donors' samples.

This clonotype was seen a handful of times. The chain employs TRBV29-1 and TRBJ2-1; TRBD2 matches 8 bases. V was clipped by 4 bases and J by 2 bases; unmatched bases: 1. Germline CDR1 and CDR2: SQVTM and ANQGSEA. CDR3 length equals 13 residues. The CDR3 here is CSVGGGTYNEQFF. As DNA, the CDR3 is TGCAGCGTTGGCGGGGGGACCTACAATGAGCAGTTCTTC.

This sequence joins TRBV7-9 and TRBJ2-1, with TRBD2 identical over 7 bases. The V segment lost 0 bases and the J segment 5 bases; nucleotides outside the gene matches: 4. Germline V CDR1 and CDR2: SEHNR, FQNEAQ (reference sequence). The CDR3 contains 15 residues. The CDR3 here is CASSLAGGFHNEQFF. The CDR3 DNA reads TGTGCCAGCAGCTTAGCGGGGGGGTTTCACAATGAGCAGTTCTTC.

CDR3 DNA: TGTGCCAGCAGGGGCGGCGGCACAATGAACACTGAAGCTTTCTTT. Protein: CASRGGGTMNTEAFF. The genes are TRBV12-3 or TRBV12-4 and TRBJ1-1, with D uncertain. The CDR3 has 15 amino acids. V was pared by 6 bases and J by 0 bases, with 14 bases between.

This clonotype was seen only a few times. J is TRBJ2-7 and V is TRBV10-3; D may correspond to TRBD1 or TRBD2 (5 bases each). Germline V gene lookup returns CDR1 ENHRY and CDR2 SYGVKD. The germline V and J ends were trimmed by 11 bases and 1 base, with 21 bases remaining between them. This CDR3 spans 15 amino acids. CDR3 sequence reads: CAPRTGDQRSYEQYF. CDR3 nucleotides: TGTGCCCCGAGGACCGGGGACCAAAGATCCTACGAGCAGTACTTC.

This clonotype appeared a few times. The chain recombines TRBV12-3 or TRBV12-4 with TRBJ1-5; the D gene is possibly TRBD1 (5 bases). Trimming took off 6 bases at V and 1 base at J, with 16 bases between the two ends. CDR3 size: 16 residues. CDR3 protein: CASRPYPWDSNQPQHF. The DNA of the CDR3 is TGTGCCAGCAGACCTTACCCCTGGGACAGCAATCAGCCCCAGCATTTT.

This clonotype was observed many times. The J gene is TRBJ2-3, the V gene TRBV4-1, with D perhaps matching TRBD1 or TRBD2 (5 bases each). The V gene lost 4 bases and the J gene lost 3 bases, with 17 bases spanning the gap. This CDR3 region has 16 residues. The germline CDR1 and CDR2 sequences are MGHRA and YSYEKL. CDR3 sequence: CASSPTGQGGTDTQYF. The DNA for the CDR3 is TGCGCCAGCAGCCCAACGGGGCAGGGTGGGACAGATACGCAGTATTTT.

The CDR3 spells CASGTRQNLATNEKLFF. CDR3 bases: TGTGCTAGTGGTACTCGACAAAACCTTGCAACTAATGAAAAACTGTTTTTT. The rearrangement links TRBV12-5 to TRBJ1-4; unclear D gene. The CDR3 has 17 amino acids. V dropped 5 bases and J dropped 0 bases, with 16 bases sitting between them. From germline, CDR1 is LGHNT and CDR2 FRNRAP.